This T cell receptor beta chain emerged from a study of identical twins. In TCRdb, the 5' RACE reads were re-called with MiXCR into one record per CDR3 protein. This table holds around 680,000 distinct CDR3 sequences, over 8.5% found once. This CDR3 spans 15 amino acids. The V gene's germline CDR1 is MNHEY and CDR2 SMNVEV (reference sequence). Trimming cost V 4 bases and J 5 bases, with 18 bases left between them. This clonotype came up many times. No antigen is known for it. Findings of the study overall: There were fewer insertions in abundant cord blood beta clonotypes, but memory repertoires showed no such pattern.

The data were also submitted as part of a second study, on yellow fever vaccine responses in identical twins.

Input material: PBMCs. The rearrangement links TRBV27 to TRBJ2-7; the D is unclear. The receptor was isolated from a woman aged 18 to 35 in good health. CDR3 in DNA: TGTGCCAGCAGTTCCCCCTCGTCCCTAGGCGACGAGCAGTACTTC. Its protein is CASSSPSSLGDEQYF.